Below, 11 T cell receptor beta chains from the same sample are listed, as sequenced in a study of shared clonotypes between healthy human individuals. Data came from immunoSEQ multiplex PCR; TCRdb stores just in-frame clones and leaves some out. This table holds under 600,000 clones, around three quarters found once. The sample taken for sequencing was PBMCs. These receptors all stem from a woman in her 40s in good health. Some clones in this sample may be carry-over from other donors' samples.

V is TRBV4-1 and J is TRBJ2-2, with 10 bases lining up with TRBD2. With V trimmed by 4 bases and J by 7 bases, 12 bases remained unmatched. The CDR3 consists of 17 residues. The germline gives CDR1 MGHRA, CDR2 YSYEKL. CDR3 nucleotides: TGCGCCAGCAGCCCACGTGGCCCACTAGCGGGACTCGGGGAGCTGTTTTTT. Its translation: CASSPRGPLAGLGELFF.

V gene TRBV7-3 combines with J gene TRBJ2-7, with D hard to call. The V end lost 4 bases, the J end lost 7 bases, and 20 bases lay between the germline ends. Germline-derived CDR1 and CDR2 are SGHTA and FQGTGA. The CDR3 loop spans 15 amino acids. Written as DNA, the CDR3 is TGTGCCAGCAGCTATCTAAGGGCCTTAGCCCCTGAGCAGTACTTC. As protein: CASSYLRALAPEQYF.

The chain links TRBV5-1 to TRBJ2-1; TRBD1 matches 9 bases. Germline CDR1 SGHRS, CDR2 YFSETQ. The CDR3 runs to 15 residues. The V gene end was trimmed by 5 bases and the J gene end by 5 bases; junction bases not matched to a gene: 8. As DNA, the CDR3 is TGCGCCAGCAGGGAAACAGGGGGCGTACACAATGAGCAGTTCTTC. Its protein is CASRETGGVHNEQFF. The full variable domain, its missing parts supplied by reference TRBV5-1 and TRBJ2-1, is KAGVTQTPRYLIKTRGQQVTLSCSPISGHRSVSWYQQTPGQGLQFLFEYFSETQRNKGNFPGRFSGRQFSNSRSEMNVSTLELGDSALYLCASRETGGVHNEQFFGPGTRLTVL.

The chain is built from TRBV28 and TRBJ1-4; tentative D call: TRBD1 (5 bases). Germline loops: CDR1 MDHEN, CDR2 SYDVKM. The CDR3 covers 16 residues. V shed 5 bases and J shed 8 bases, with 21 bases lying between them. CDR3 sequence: CASSPGTTVMGEKLFF. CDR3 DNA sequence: TGTGCCAGCAGTCCCGGGACCACGGTAATGGGAGAAAAACTGTTTTTT.

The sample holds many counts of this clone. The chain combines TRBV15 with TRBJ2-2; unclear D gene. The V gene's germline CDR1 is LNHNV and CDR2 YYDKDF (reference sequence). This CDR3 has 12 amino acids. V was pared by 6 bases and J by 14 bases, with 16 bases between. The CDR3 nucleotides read TGTGCCACCAGTACTGCCGCTTCGGGTCTGTTTTTT. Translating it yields CATSTAASGLFF. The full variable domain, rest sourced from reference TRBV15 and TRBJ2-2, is DAMVIQNPRYQVTQFGKPVTLSCSQTLNHNVMYWYQQKSSQAPKLLFHYYDKDFNNEADTPDNFQSRRPNTSFCFLDIRSPGLGDTAMYLCATSTAASGLFFGEGSRLTVL.

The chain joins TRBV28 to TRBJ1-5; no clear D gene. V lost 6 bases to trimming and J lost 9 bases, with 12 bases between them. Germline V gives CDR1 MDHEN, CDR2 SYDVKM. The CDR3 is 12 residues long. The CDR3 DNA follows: TGTGCCAGCAGCCACCCGGTGAGGCCCCAGCATTTT. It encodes CASSHPVRPQHF.

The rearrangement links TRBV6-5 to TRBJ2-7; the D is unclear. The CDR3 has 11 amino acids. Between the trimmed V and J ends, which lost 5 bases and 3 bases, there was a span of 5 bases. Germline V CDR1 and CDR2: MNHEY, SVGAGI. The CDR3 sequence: CASSQIYEQYF. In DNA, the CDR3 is TGTGCCAGCAGTCAGATCTACGAGCAGTACTTC.

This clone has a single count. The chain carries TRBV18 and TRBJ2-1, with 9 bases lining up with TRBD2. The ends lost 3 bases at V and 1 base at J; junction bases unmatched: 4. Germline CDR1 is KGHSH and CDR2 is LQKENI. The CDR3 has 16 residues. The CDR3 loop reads CASSPGAGGSYNEQFF. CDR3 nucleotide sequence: TGTGCCAGCTCACCTGGGGCGGGAGGGTCCTACAATGAGCAGTTCTTC. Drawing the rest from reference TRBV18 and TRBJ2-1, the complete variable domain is NAGVMQNPRHLVRRRGQEARLRCSPMKGHSHVYWYRQLPEEGLKFMVYLQKENIIDESGMPKERFSAEFPKEGPSILRIQQVVRGDSAAYFCASSPGAGGSYNEQFFGPGTRLTVL.

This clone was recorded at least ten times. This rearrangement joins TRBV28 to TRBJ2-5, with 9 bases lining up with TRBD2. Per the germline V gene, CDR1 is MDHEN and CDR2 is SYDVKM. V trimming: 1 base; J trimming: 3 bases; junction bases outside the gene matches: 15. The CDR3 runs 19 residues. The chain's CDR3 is CASSLSVWGLAGIKETQYF. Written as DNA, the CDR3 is TGTGCCAGCAGTTTATCGGTCTGGGGGCTAGCGGGAATTAAAGAGACCCAGTACTTC. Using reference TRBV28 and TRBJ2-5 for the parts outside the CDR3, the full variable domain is DVKVTQSSRYLVKRTGEKVFLECVQDMDHENMFWYRQDPGLGLRLIYFSYDVKMKEKGDIPEGYSVSREKKERFSLILESASTNQTSMYLCASSLSVWGLAGIKETQYFGPGTRLLVL.

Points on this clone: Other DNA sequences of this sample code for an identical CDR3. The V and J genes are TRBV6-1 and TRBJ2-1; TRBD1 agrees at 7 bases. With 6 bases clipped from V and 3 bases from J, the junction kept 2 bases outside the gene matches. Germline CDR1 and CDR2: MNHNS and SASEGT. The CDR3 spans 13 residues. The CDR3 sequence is CASRTGFYNEQFF. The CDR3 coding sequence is TGTGCCAGCAGGACAGGGTTCTACAATGAGCAGTTCTTC.

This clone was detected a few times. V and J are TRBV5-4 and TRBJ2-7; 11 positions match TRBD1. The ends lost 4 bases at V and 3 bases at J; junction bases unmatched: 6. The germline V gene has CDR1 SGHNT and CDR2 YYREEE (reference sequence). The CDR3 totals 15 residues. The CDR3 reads CASSLAGTGGYEQYF. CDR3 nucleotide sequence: TGTGCCAGCAGCCTAGCGGGGACAGGGGGCTACGAGCAGTACTTC.